These 23 T cell receptor beta chains were all obtained from the same sample, sequenced in a study of T cell responses to AZD1222 COVID-19 vaccine. TCRdb's copy holds only in-frame clones and misses some; the assay was immunoSEQ multiplex PCR. Among about 140,000 clones listed, 85% to 90% were seen once. The sample consisted of peripheral blood, taken 28 days after the second AZD1222 dose. The receptors stem from an adult who received the AZD1222 COVID-19 vaccine.

The rearrangement uses TRBV2 and TRBJ2-1, with 8 bases aligning to TRBD2. This CDR3 comprises 14 residues. Germline-derived CDR1 and CDR2 are SNHLY and FYNNEI. The V gene end was trimmed by 7 bases and the J gene end by 3 bases; junction bases not matched to a gene: 5. The CDR3 sequence is CASKVAGSYNEQFF. The CDR3 DNA reads as TGTGCCAGCAAGGTAGCGGGGAGCTACAATGAGCAGTTCTTC.

This chain connects TRBV6-1 to TRBJ1-2; D is unclear. Between the trimmed V and J ends, which lost 1 base and 6 bases, there was a span of 15 bases. CDR1 is MNHNS and CDR2 is SASEGT in the germline V gene. The CDR3 runs to 15 residues. The CDR3 DNA is TGTGCCAGCAGTGAAGTGTCGAGGGTTGCGGATGGCTACACCTTC. It specifies CASSEVSRVADGYTF.

The rearrangement links TRBV4-3 to TRBJ1-1, with a tentative D call TRBD1 (6 bases). Germline CDR1 LGHNA, CDR2 YSLEER. The V and J ends lost 2 bases and 1 base respectively, with 8 bases between them. This CDR3 has 14 residues. In DNA form, the CDR3 reads TGCGCCAGCAGCCAAACGACAGGGAACACTGAAGCTTTCTTT. This sequence encodes CASSQTTGNTEAFF.

The chain carries TRBV3-1 (or the pseudogene TRBV3-2) and TRBJ2-4, with D unresolved. The V end was cut by 1 base, the J end by 8 bases, with 12 bases between. Germline loops: CDR1 LGHDT, CDR2 YNNKEL (reference sequence). The CDR3 runs to 14 residues. CDR3 region: CASSQASRSHIQYF. CDR3 DNA sequence: TGTGCCAGCAGCCAAGCCTCTAGGAGTCACATTCAGTACTTC.

This chain links TRBV24-1 with TRBJ2-2, with a tentative D call TRBD1 (6 bases). This CDR3 spans 15 amino acids. The germline V gene encodes CDR1 KGHDR and CDR2 SFDVKD. V was shortened by 8 bases and J by 4 bases, with 16 bases between the two germline ends. CDR3 region: CATMETGDLTGELFF. For the CDR3, the DNA is TGTGCCACCATGGAGACAGGCGACCTCACCGGGGAGCTGTTTTTT.

The rearrangement links TRBV5-4 to TRBJ2-7; 14 bases align to TRBD2. Per germline, CDR1 SGHNT and CDR2 YYREEE (reference sequence). Trimming at V came to 4 bases and at J to 0 bases, leaving 3 bases not matched to a gene. The CDR3 length is 16 residues. CDR3 sequence reads: CASSGGTSGSSYEQYF. The CDR3 bases are TGTGCCAGCAGCGGGGGGACTAGCGGGAGCTCCTACGAGCAGTACTTC.

This chain links TRBV9 with TRBJ2-1, with 8 positions matching TRBD2. The V gene end was trimmed by 4 bases and the J gene end by 0 bases; junction bases not matched to a gene: 12. Germline lookup yields CDR1 SGDLS and CDR2 YYNGEE. The CDR3 is 18 amino acids. The CDR3 reads CASSPGGAGPSSYNEQFF. The CDR3 nucleotides read TGTGCCAGCAGCCCGGGGGGGGCGGGCCCCAGCTCCTACAATGAGCAGTTCTTC.

The chain links TRBV6-5 to TRBJ2-1; 9 bases agree with TRBD1. After removal of 5 bases from V and 5 bases from J, the junction contained 4 bases not matched to a gene. This CDR3 region has 14 residues. The germline gives CDR1 MNHEY, CDR2 SVGAGI. The CDR3 nucleotides are TGTGCCAGCAGTCGGACAGGGGTCGACAATGAGCAGTTCTTC. Translated, it gives CASSRTGVDNEQFF.

This rearrangement joins TRBV28 to TRBJ2-5; D possibly corresponds to TRBD1 (5 bases). Germline values: CDR1 MDHEN, CDR2 SYDVKM. The ends were cut back, 3 bases at V and 14 bases at J, with 28 bases in the middle. The CDR3 covers 16 residues. The CDR3 nucleotides are TGTGCCAGCAGTTTGCCCCCGGACAAGGCCGGCCGTAGACTCTACTTC. This gives the protein CASSLPPDKAGRRLYF. The full variable domain, its missing parts supplied by reference TRBV28 and TRBJ2-5, is DVKVTQSSRYLVKRTGEKVFLECVQDMDHENMFWYRQDPGLGLRLIYFSYDVKMKEKGDIPEGYSVSREKKERFSLILESASTNQTSMYLCASSLPPDKAGRRLYFGPGTRLLVL.

This chain joins TRBV7-2 and TRBJ2-1; D gene uncertain. Trimming took off 1 base at V and 9 bases at J, with 7 bases between the two ends. Germline V gene lookup returns CDR1 SGHTA and CDR2 FQGNSA. The CDR3 runs 12 residues. The CDR3 DNA follows: TGTGCCAGCAGCTTAGGCTTGAGTGAGCAGTTCTTC. This gives the protein CASSLGLSEQFF.

The chain links TRBV28 to TRBJ1-2; D is possibly TRBD1 (6 bases). CDR1 MDHEN and CDR2 SYDVKM come from the germline V gene. V was clipped by 5 bases and J by 4 bases, with 14 bases between them. This CDR3 has 14 residues. The CDR3 DNA sequence: TGTGCCAGCAGTCCATCAGGGGCGAGCTATGGCTACACCTTC. Translating gives CASSPSGASYGYTF.

This clone was observed a single time. This chain connects TRBV6-2 or TRBV6-3 to TRBJ1-2; possible D gene TRBD1, 6 bases. CDR3 size: 16 residues. The V gene lost 0 bases and the J gene lost 0 bases, with 11 bases spanning the gap. Germline assignment: CDR1 MNHEY and CDR2 SVGEGT. The CDR3 DNA is TGTGCCAGCAGTTACTCGCGCGGGGGCCCTAACTATGGCTACACCTTC. Protein product: CASSYSRGGPNYGYTF.

The chain recombines TRBV5-1 with TRBJ2-4, with D possibly being TRBD1 or TRBD2 (6 bases each). In germline, CDR1 is SGHRS, CDR2 YFSETQ. The germline V and J ends were trimmed by 4 bases and 0 bases, with 14 bases remaining between them. The CDR3 is made up of 16 amino acids. The CDR3 loop is CASSRKGGLAKNIQYF. CDR3 nucleotide sequence: TGCGCCAGCAGCCGGAAGGGGGGCCTAGCCAAAAACATTCAGTACTTC.

The V and J genes are TRBV27 and TRBJ1-2; D gene unclear. Trimming shortened V by 0 bases and J by 4 bases, and 6 bases separated the two germline ends. The CDR3 has 13 residues. Germline lookup yields CDR1 MNHEY and CDR2 SMNVEV (reference sequence). This chain's CDR3 is CASSLSGSYGYTF. The CDR3 nucleotides read TGTGCCAGCAGTTTATCAGGGAGCTATGGCTACACCTTC.

The chain recombines TRBV6-1 with TRBJ1-4; no clear D. CDR1 is MNHNS, CDR2 SASEGT, per germline. Trimming cost V 0 bases and J 8 bases, with 7 bases left between them. The CDR3 covers 13 residues. The CDR3, as DNA: TGTGCCAGCAGTGAAGCTCTACAGGAAAAACTGTTTTTT. Translated: CASSEALQEKLFF.

Only one count was recorded for this clone. V gene TRBV5-1 combines with J gene TRBJ2-5; 12 nucleotides align to TRBD1. There are 15 residues in the CDR3. Trimming at V came to 4 bases and at J to 7 bases, leaving 8 bases not matched to a gene. Germline loops: CDR1 SGHRS, CDR2 YFSETQ. The CDR3 sequence is CASSQGTGGAGTQYF. The CDR3 bases are TGCGCCAGCAGCCAGGGGACAGGGGGCGCTGGGACCCAGTACTTC.

This chain uses TRBV12-5 with TRBJ1-1, with D unresolved. Germline V gene data show CDR1 as LGHNT and CDR2 as FRNRAP. This CDR3 has 13 amino acids. V shed 3 bases and J shed 2 bases, with 7 bases lying between them. As DNA, the CDR3 is TGTGCTAGTGGTTTATCAGTTAACACTGAAGCTTTCTTT. It translates to CASGLSVNTEAFF.

V gene TRBV5-4 combines with J gene TRBJ2-3; 10 nucleotides match TRBD2. The CDR3 is made up of 16 amino acids. With 1 base clipped from V and 1 base from J, the junction kept 3 bases outside the gene matches. Germline-derived CDR1 and CDR2 are SGHNT and YYREEE (reference sequence). In DNA, the CDR3 is TGTGCCAGCAGCTTGCTGAGCGGGGGGGGCACAGATACGCAGTATTTT. It yields the protein CASSLLSGGGTDTQYF.

This clone is a singleton in its sample. This chain links TRBV5-1 with TRBJ2-2; 10 nucleotides agree with TRBD2. The trim removed 3 bases at V and 5 bases at J, leaving 4 bases unmatched. CDR1 is SGHRS, CDR2 YFSETQ, per germline. The CDR3 length is 15 residues. DNA for the CDR3: TGCGCCAGCAGCTGGCTAGCGGGAGAGACCGGGGAGCTGTTTTTT. It yields the protein CASSWLAGETGELFF.

This clone was observed a handful of times. J is TRBJ2-3 and V is TRBV5-4; no clear D. V shed 1 base and J shed 3 bases, with 12 bases lying between them. CDR1 is SGHNT, CDR2 YYREEE, per germline (reference sequence). CDR3 size: 15 residues. CDR3 in amino acids: CASSLRELGTDTQYF. The CDR3 region has the DNA TGTGCCAGCAGCTTGCGCGAATTGGGAACAGATACGCAGTATTTT.

The V gene is TRBV5-6, the J gene TRBJ2-7; D is unresolved. Germline V lookup: CDR1 SGHDT, CDR2 YYEEEE. Between the trimmed V and J ends, which lost 4 bases and 0 bases, there was a span of 8 bases. This CDR3 has 13 amino acids. The CDR3 here is CASSPLSSYEQYF. Written as DNA, the CDR3 is TGTGCCAGCAGCCCCCTATCCTCCTACGAGCAGTACTTC. Filled out from reference TRBV5-6 and TRBJ2-7, the complete variable domain reads DAGVTQSPTHLIKTRGQQVTLRCSPKSGHDTVSWYQQALGQGPQFIFQYYEEEERQRGNFPDRFSGHQFPNYSSELNVNALLLGDSALYLCASSPLSSYEQYFGPGTRLTVT.

The V and J genes are TRBV7-6 and TRBJ2-1; 8 bases align to TRBD2. The V gene's germline CDR1 is SGHVS and CDR2 FNYEAQ. The CDR3 sequence is 16 residues long. J gave up 9 bases and V 1 base, and 11 bases lay outside the gene matches. The CDR3, as DNA: TGTGCCAGCAGCTTAGTGCCTAGCGCGGGGGGTGGTGAGCAGTTCTTC. It specifies CASSLVPSAGGGEQFF.

V gene TRBV9 combines with J gene TRBJ2-7; TRBD1 agrees at 9 bases. Germline V lookup: CDR1 SGDLS, CDR2 YYNGEE. The CDR3 is made up of 15 amino acids. Losses at the gene ends were 0 bases for V and 3 bases for J; bases not matched to a gene: 4. CDR3 residues: CASSVGTGEGYEQYF. DNA of the CDR3: TGTGCCAGCAGCGTAGGGACAGGGGAGGGCTACGAGCAGTACTTC.